This T cell receptor (beta chain) was captured in a study of control samples from healthy donors and cancer patients. Trimming pared 8 bases from V and 3 bases from J, leaving 11 bases between. The CDR3 consists of 12 residues. In germline, CDR1 is MGHRA, CDR2 YSYEKL. Using immunoSEQ multiplex PCR, the repertoire was profiled, and TCRdb retains in-frame clones only, with some absent. The sample holds around 230,000 clones, about 93% seen once. Sequencing was performed on blood. The clonotype was recovered from a man aged 50 to 60 in good health. The rearrangement links TRBV4-1 to TRBJ2-7, with a possible D match to TRBD2 (6 bases). The chain's CDR3 is CASAPGGYEQYF. In nucleotides, the CDR3 is TGCGCCAGCGCCCCCGGGGGCTACGAGCAGTACTTC.